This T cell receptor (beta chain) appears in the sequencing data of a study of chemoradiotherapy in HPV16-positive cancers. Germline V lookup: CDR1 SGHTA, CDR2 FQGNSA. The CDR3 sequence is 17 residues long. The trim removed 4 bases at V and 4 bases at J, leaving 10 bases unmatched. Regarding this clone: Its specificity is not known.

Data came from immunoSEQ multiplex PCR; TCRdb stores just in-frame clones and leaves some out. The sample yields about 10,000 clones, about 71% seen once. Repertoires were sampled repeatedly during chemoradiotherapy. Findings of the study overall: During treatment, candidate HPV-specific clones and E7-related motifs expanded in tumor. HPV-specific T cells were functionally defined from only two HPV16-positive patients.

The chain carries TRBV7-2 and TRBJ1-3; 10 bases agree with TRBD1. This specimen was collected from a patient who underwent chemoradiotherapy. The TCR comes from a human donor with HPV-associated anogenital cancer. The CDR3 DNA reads TGTGCCAGCAGCTCTTCCGGGACAGGGGCAGCCGGAAACACCATATATTTT. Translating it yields CASSSSGTGAAGNTIYF.